These 12 T cell receptor beta chains originate from one sample sequenced in a study of T cell repertoires in cytomegalovirus infection. TCRdb re-analysed the reads in MiXCR, keeping a single row per CDR3 protein. Among roughly 320,000 distinct CDR3 sequences listed, around 9.1% were seen once. Source material: PBMCs. These receptors originate from a human donor in good health (CMV status not recorded). Some clones in this sample may be carry-over from other donors' samples.

Worth noting for this clonotype: One end of the junction fails to match germline, which may point to a read error. The genes are TRBV7-6 and TRBJ1-1; 8 bases are a match to TRBD1. The germline gives CDR1 SGHVS, CDR2 FNYEAQ. This CDR3 has 15 amino acids. The CDR3 region is CANSQRQGLSDEAFF. CDR3 nucleotide sequence: TGTGCCAACAGCCAGAGACAGGGGTTAAGCGATGAAGCTTTCTTT.

V usage is TRBV20-1 and J usage is TRBJ2-7; tentatively, D is TRBD2 (6 bases). Per the germline V gene, CDR1 is DFQATT and CDR2 is SNEGSKA (reference sequence). Trimming pared 0 bases from V and 0 bases from J, leaving 9 bases between. The CDR3 loop spans 14 amino acids. CDR3: CSARDRERSYEQYF. CDR3 bases: TGCAGTGCTAGAGATCGGGAGCGCTCCTACGAGCAGTACTTC.

This clonotype was counted a few times. The chain joins TRBV2 to TRBJ2-1; D is perhaps TRBD1 (5 bases). Germline V CDR1 and CDR2: SNHLY, FYNNEI. The CDR3 loop spans 13 amino acids. Trimming removed 8 bases at V and 9 bases at J, with 17 bases between. The CDR3 reads CASFTFRESEQFF. As DNA, the CDR3 is TGTGCCAGCTTTACTTTCAGGGAAAGTGAGCAGTTCTTC.

This clonotype was seen repeatedly, ten times or more. This chain joins TRBV20-1 and TRBJ2-1; 7 bases line up with TRBD2. The CDR3 has 12 residues. Germline assignment: CDR1 DFQATT and CDR2 SNEGSKA (reference sequence). The V and J ends lost 3 bases and 12 bases, in that order; junction bases with no gene match: 8. CDR3 sequence: CSARLAEVAQFF. CDR3 DNA: TGCAGTGCTAGGCTAGCGGAGGTCGCGCAGTTCTTC.

This clonotype occurred many times. The V gene is TRBV19, the J gene TRBJ1-1; 8 bases agree with TRBD1. V was clipped by 5 bases and J by 2 bases; unmatched bases: 13. Germline lookup yields CDR1 LNHDA and CDR2 SQIVND (reference sequence). This CDR3 has 17 amino acids. In nucleotides, the CDR3 is TGTGCCAGTAGTTCCCTTGACAGGGGTTGGAAAAACACTGAAGCTTTCTTT. It is translated as CASSSLDRGWKNTEAFF.

This clonotype was seen repeatedly, ten times or more. V and J are TRBV29-1 and TRBJ1-2, with D possibly being TRBD1 (5 bases). CDR1 is SQVTM and CDR2 is ANQGSEA in the germline V gene. V dropped 3 bases and J dropped 8 bases, with 16 bases sitting between them. This CDR3 contains 13 residues. CDR3 bases: TGCAGCGTTGACTCCGGCAGGGAGGGGGGCTACACCTTC. This codes for CSVDSGREGGYTF. The variable domain in full, with the rest retrieved from reference TRBV29-1 and TRBJ1-2, is SAVISQKPSRDICQRGTSLTIQCQVDSQVTMMFWYRQQPGQSLTLIATANQGSEATYESGFVIDKFPISRPNLTFSTLTVSNMSPEDSSIYLCSVDSGREGGYTFGSGTRLTVV.

Many counts were recorded for this clonotype. The V call is TRBV7-2, the J call TRBJ1-5; possibly TRBD1 for D (6 bases). The CDR3 covers 13 residues. Trimming left V 3 bases short and J 7 bases short, with 10 bases between. The germline V gene has CDR1 SGHTA and CDR2 FQGNSA. CDR3 nucleotides: TGTGCCAGCAGCTTCGAAGGGGGGCAGCCCCAGCATTTT. Translating it yields CASSFEGGQPQHF. The variable domain in full, completed from reference TRBV7-2 and TRBJ1-5, reads GAGVSQSPSNKVTEKGKDVELRCDPISGHTALYWYRQSLGQGLEFLIYFQGNSAPDKSGLPSDRFSAERTGGSVSTLTIQRTQQEDSAVYLCASSFEGGQPQHFGDGTRLSIL.

This clonotype was recorded at least ten times. The chain links TRBV4-1 to TRBJ2-2, with D possibly matching TRBD2 (7 bases). V lost 3 bases, J lost 5 bases, and 13 bases lay in between. This CDR3 has 15 residues. Germline V gene lookup returns CDR1 MGHRA and CDR2 YSYEKL. This CDR3 reads CASSQRGGRTGELFF. In DNA, the CDR3 is TGCGCCAGCAGCCAGAGGGGGGGACGGACCGGGGAGCTGTTTTTT.

This clonotype was found many times. The rearrangement links TRBV28 to TRBJ1-2; D gene ambiguous. Deletions cut 1 base from V and 4 bases from J, with 7 bases between. The CDR3 totals 13 residues. CDR1 is MDHEN and CDR2 is SYDVKM in the germline V gene. The chain's CDR3 is CASSLSGSYGYTF. The CDR3 DNA follows: TGTGCCAGCAGTTTATCCGGCAGCTATGGCTACACCTTC.

This clonotype was observed at least ten times. V gene TRBV29-1 combines with J gene TRBJ2-3, with 8 bases lining up with TRBD1. The junction had 12 bases not matched to a gene; V was cut back by 4 bases and J by 3 bases. This CDR3 comprises 16 residues. Germline V gene data show CDR1 as SQVTM and CDR2 as ANQGSEA. The CDR3 nucleotides are TGCAGCGTTGTCGGCAGGGGGCGATTAGGAACAGATACGCAGTATTTT. Amino acid sequence: CSVVGRGRLGTDTQYF.

This clonotype has at least ten counts. The chain is built from TRBV5-6 and TRBJ2-7; a possible D gene is TRBD2 (6 bases). From germline, CDR1 is SGHDT and CDR2 YYEEEE. The CDR3 sequence is 14 residues long. V shed 2 bases and J shed 0 bases, with 9 bases lying between them. The CDR3, as DNA: TGTGCCAGCAGCTTCGGCGGGGACTCCTACGAGCAGTACGTC. Its protein is CASSFGGDSYEQYV.

The genes are TRBV20-1 and TRBJ1-1; D gene uncertain. CDR3 length equals 11 residues. V lost 1 base, J lost 10 bases, and 10 bases lay in between. Germline V CDR1 and CDR2: DFQATT, SNEGSKA (reference sequence). The CDR3 bases are TGCAGTGCTAGAGGGACCCGCCCAGCTTTCTTT. It translates to CSARGTRPAFF.